This T cell receptor beta chain is from a study of OX40 agonist ivuxolimab in advanced cancers. A note on the overall study: Ivuxolimab was an agonistic, fully human IgG2 monoclonal antibody directed against OX40 (CD134), a costimulatory receptor. Intravenous ivuxolimab was administered to patients every 2 weeks at six dose levels: 0.01, 0.1, 0.3, 1.5, 3 and 10 mg/kg. Of the approximately 54 patients in dose escalation, about 19 had hepatocellular carcinoma, some 15 had melanoma, 9 had renal cell carcinoma and 9 had head and neck cancer. The dose-escalation cohort was around 83% male with a mean age of about 65 years, ranging from roughly 20 to 80. Prior anti-PD-1, anti-PD-L1 or anti-CTLA-4 therapy was permitted, and checkpoint inhibitors had been received by about two fifths of dose-escalation patients. Partial responses occurred in three dose-escalation patients, of whom one had hepatocellular carcinoma and two had cutaneous melanoma. The purpose of peripheral TCRbeta sequencing was to test whether ivuxolimab changed TCR sequence diversity and led to clonal T-cell expansion. The paper reports the monotherapy dose-escalation portion (N of about 50 patients) of the phase I ivuxolimab trial.

For sequencing of the TCRbeta CDR3 region, genomic DNA was extracted from the sorted cells. The immunoSEQ Assay was used for sequencing of TCRbeta CDR3 regions. Here the immuneACCESS table is served through TCRdb, limited to in-frame sequences with V and J called. Missing clones are a known gap in these copies; in checked studies unresolved V genes cover under half, and the rest lacks a known reason. The sample includes more than 75,000 clones, with roughly 84% observed a single time. Of the sample, roughly 0.32% falls within the top ten clones. Patients with autoimmune disease history or receiving systemic immunosuppression were excluded from the trial. Peripheral blood for TCR sequencing was collected from all dose cohorts at baseline, on cycle 4 day 1, and on cycle 7 day 1. The samples were taken from a phase I, first-in-human, multicenter, open-label dose-escalation trial of ivuxolimab. Adults with locally advanced or metastatic head and neck squamous cell, hepatocellular, melanoma or renal cell carcinoma were enrolled in the trial. Before TCR sequencing, CD4+ T cells and CD8+ T cells from peripheral blood were sorted into separate populations.

This clone was picked up one time. The specificity of this receptor is unknown. Within one base of it there is no much larger clone, and no base qualities were kept. What the authors observed across the whole study: At doses of 0.1 to 3.0 mg/kg, clonal expansion of both CD4+ and CD8+ blood T cells was observed from baseline to week 6. The antigen specificity of the peripheral T cells that underwent clonal expansion was not determined. After ivuxolimab, more expanded clones were found on average in CD8+ T cells than in CD4+ T cells. Low levels of normalized T-cell clonal expansion were also seen in some nonresponding patients. In the 0.1-3.0 mg/kg groups, partial responders had among the lowest normalized peripheral clonal expansion, particularly in CD8+ T cells.

The V end loses 7 bases and the J end loses 2 bases, and a stretch of 16 bases separates them. The germline V gene supplies CDR1 MDHEN and CDR2 SYDVKM. Including the terminal cysteine and phenylalanine, the CDR3 comprises 15 residues. The CDR3 DNA has 45 bases and is translated from base 1. The clonotype comes from an adult with an advanced solid tumor such as melanoma, head and neck, liver or kidney cancer. The rearrangement combines TRBV28 with TRBJ2-3; perhaps TRBD2 is the D gene, with 5 bases matching. The sample here was CD4+ or CD8+ T cells sorted from blood, taken in a trial of the OX40 agonist ivuxolimab. The nucleotides are TGTGCCAGCATTTCACTCCCAGCGGTCACAGATACGCAGTATTTT. It is translated as CASISLPAVTDTQYF.